What follows describes a single T cell receptor beta chain. This clonotype was seen a few times. What antigen it recognizes has not been identified. No base-level quality is on record; no much larger clone is a single base apart. The sample belongs to a study of patients and donors after allogeneic stem cell transplantation (dated by TCRdb to 2019 to 2021). Germline trimming: 10 bases from V, 7 bases from J; junction bases outside gene matches: 9. Measured from the cysteine to the phenylalanine, the CDR3 is 12 residues long. Left in the record is the CDR3 DNA by itself, 36 bases read in frame from the first base. Per the germline V gene (reference sequence), MNHNY is the CDR1 and SVGAGI is the CDR2. Library generation was performed with RT-PCR. TCRdb shows the sequencer as NextSeq 550. TCRdb reworked the public reads: Q25 trimming with fastp, MiXCR clone assembly, productive beta chains retained. Every distinct CDR3 protein forms one entry, paired with its most common genes and DNA. This sample holds hundreds of thousands of distinct CDR3 sequences; roughly 14% were observed only once. Around a tenth of the sample belongs to the ten largest clones.

Sequencing was carried out using blood, either unsorted or a sorted T cell fraction (not recorded which). The clonotype comes from a human donor who was either an allogeneic HSCT recipient or a stem cell or donor lymphocyte infusion donor (not recorded which). It is not recorded whose cells these are; they may come from a transplant donor. The sequence joins TRBV6-6 to TRBJ1-2, with 7 central nucleotides matching TRBD1. CDR3 region: CATTETGSGYTF. The DNA sequence follows: TGTGCCACCACGGAGACAGGGTCTGGCTACACCTTC.